The next 12 T cell receptor beta chains were all read from a single sample in a study of metastatic and nonmetastatic thyroid tumors. Thyroid surgery had not been preceded by any treatment in any patient. TCRdb re-analyzed the PCR reads through MiXCR. The data hold approximately 17,000 clones, with roughly 23% observed a single time. Sequenced sample: adjacent normal tissue. These receptor sequences come from a female donor with papillary thyroid cancer or a benign thyroid nodule (not recorded which). Some clones in this sample may be carry-over from other donors' samples.

The chain joins TRBV7-2 to TRBJ2-3; TRBD1 or TRBD2 may be the D gene (6 bases each). CDR1 and CDR2 (germline): SGHTA, FQGNSA. The CDR3 loop spans 15 amino acids. V shed 1 base and J shed 6 bases, with 14 bases lying between them. The CDR3 nucleotides read TGTGCCAGCAGCTTAGGGCTAGCCGGGGGCGATACGCAGTATTTT. Residues: CASSLGLAGGDTQYF.

This clone has a handful of counts. This rearrangement joins TRBV7-2 to TRBJ2-7; D is possibly TRBD2 (6 bases). Deletions cut 5 bases from V and 5 bases from J, with 10 bases between. From germline, CDR1 is SGHTA and CDR2 FQGNSA. The CDR3 is 12 amino acids. CDR3 DNA sequence: TGTGCCAGCAGCCGCTGGGGGGACGAGCAGTACTTC. Translation gives CASSRWGDEQYF.

This chain links TRBV11-2 with TRBJ2-1, with 8 bases lining up with TRBD2. The CDR3 has 15 residues. CDR1 SGHAT and CDR2 FQNNGV come from the germline V gene. Trimming removed 6 bases from V and 5 bases from J; junction bases left unmatched: 9. CDR3 protein: CASSSQAGEHNEQFF. The CDR3, as DNA: TGTGCCAGCAGTTCCCAAGCGGGAGAGCACAATGAGCAGTTCTTC.

The chain combines TRBV2 with TRBJ2-7, with 10 bases aligning to TRBD1. The germline V gene encodes CDR1 SNHLY and CDR2 FYNNEI. The junction had 15 bases not matched to a gene; V was cut back by 7 bases and J by 3 bases. This CDR3 comprises 17 residues. The CDR3 sequence is CASIPGSRDRGIYEQYF. The CDR3 DNA reads TGTGCCAGCATTCCTGGGTCGCGGGACAGGGGAATCTACGAGCAGTACTTC. Full variable domain (rest looked up from reference TRBV2 and TRBJ2-7): EPEVTQTPSHQVTQMGQEVILRCVPISNHLYFYWYRQILGQKVEFLVSFYNNEISEKSEIFDDQFSVERPDGSNFTLKIRSTKLEDSAMYFCASIPGSRDRGIYEQYFGPGTRLTVT.

This chain connects TRBV7-2 to TRBJ2-1; 9 bases fit TRBD2. Germline CDR1 is SGHTA and CDR2 is FQGNSA. Trimming cost V 5 bases and J 7 bases; bases outside gene matches: 6. This CDR3 is 14 amino acids long. CDR3 region: CASSEWTSANEQFF. Here the CDR3 DNA reads TGTGCCAGCAGCGAATGGACTAGCGCAAATGAGCAGTTCTTC.

This clone occurred a few times. V usage is TRBV3-1 and J usage is TRBJ1-2; D remains unclear. CDR3 length: 13 residues. Germline-derived CDR1 and CDR2 are LGHDT and YNNKEL (reference sequence). V shed 0 bases and J shed 7 bases, with 9 bases lying between them. This chain's CDR3 is CASSQEGVGGYTF. In DNA, the CDR3 is TGTGCCAGCAGCCAAGAGGGAGTCGGTGGCTACACCTTC.

This chain uses TRBV7-9 with TRBJ2-5; 9 nucleotides match TRBD1. V shed 5 bases, J shed 5 bases, and the junction held 6 bases outside the gene matches. The germline V gene encodes CDR1 SEHNR and CDR2 FQNEAQ (reference sequence). The CDR3 runs to 14 residues. CDR3 region: CASSPTQGAETQYF. The CDR3, as DNA: TGTGCCAGCAGCCCCACACAGGGGGCTGAGACCCAGTACTTC.

This clone has at least ten counts. The V gene is TRBV27, the J gene TRBJ2-7; perhaps TRBD1 as D (7 bases). The ends were cut back, 2 bases at V and 3 bases at J, with 20 bases in the middle. Germline V gives CDR1 MNHEY, CDR2 SMNVEV (reference sequence). CDR3 length: 17 residues. Here the CDR3 reads CASSLGGGGIRDYEQYF. In nucleotides, the CDR3 is TGTGCCAGCAGTTTAGGAGGGGGCGGTATCAGGGACTACGAGCAGTACTTC.

This chain uses TRBV6-2 or TRBV6-3 with TRBJ2-3, with 9 bases matching TRBD2. J gave up 2 bases and V 0 bases, and 3 bases lay outside the gene matches. Germline-derived CDR1 and CDR2 are MNHEY and SVGEGT. The CDR3 spans 16 residues. CDR3: CASSYSTSGDTDTQYF. For the CDR3, the DNA is TGTGCCAGCAGTTACTCGACTAGCGGAGACACAGATACGCAGTATTTT.

This chain connects TRBV11-3 to TRBJ2-7, with D perhaps TRBD1 (6 bases). Germline CDR1 and CDR2: SGHNT and YENEEA. CDR3 length equals 14 residues. V was trimmed by 5 bases and J by 0 bases, leaving 11 bases between them. The CDR3 nucleotides are TGTGCCAGCAGCCCCGGCAGGGGCTCCTACGAGCAGTACTTC. Protein product: CASSPGRGSYEQYF.

The rearrangement links TRBV11-2 to TRBJ2-4, with 15 bases lining up with TRBD2. The CDR3 spans 21 residues. Germline V gives CDR1 SGHAT, CDR2 FQNNGV. With 5 bases clipped from V and 0 bases from J, the junction kept 14 bases outside the gene matches. The DNA for the CDR3 is TGTGCCAGCAGCCCCCGAGGGGGGACTAGCGGGGGGCTACTAGCCAAAAACATTCAGTACTTC. It encodes CASSPRGGTSGGLLAKNIQYF.

This clone was detected only a few times. The rearrangement uses TRBV27 and TRBJ2-3; 13 positions agree with TRBD2. Germline V lookup: CDR1 MNHEY, CDR2 SMNVEV (reference sequence). The CDR3 covers 15 residues. The J segment lost 4 bases and the V segment lost 5 bases, leaving 3 bases of the junction unmatched. The CDR3 DNA reads as TGTGCCAGCAGTACTAGCGGGAGGGGGGCAGATACGCAGTATTTT. Protein: CASSTSGRGADTQYF.